These T cell receptor beta chains were read from a single sample in a study of blood T cells in healthy people across ages. TCRdb reprocessed the 5' RACE reads with MiXCR, giving one entry per CDR3 protein. The sample carries roughly 2 million distinct CDR3 sequences, around half recorded once. Sample: blood. These receptors were obtained from a middle-aged woman in good health. The CDR3 runs from the conserved cysteine through the conserved F or W. A D gene is named only where the DNA matches it firmly. Clone size is shown for a subset of rows, as once, few, many or a class of expanded clone.

cdr3_nt	cdr3_aa	j_call	v_call	d_call	clone_size
TGCAGTGCTAGGGGGGGGAACACAGATACGCAGTATTTT	CSARGGNTDTQYF	TRBJ2-3	TRBV20-1	TRBD2	-
TGTGCCAGCAGCTTAGCTATCTCTGGGGCCAACGTCCTGACTTTC	CASSLAISGANVLTF	TRBJ2-6	TRBV7-6	-	many
TGTGCCAGCAGTTTCCCGGGGTGGGACGAGCAGTACTTC	CASSFPGWDEQYF	TRBJ2-7	TRBV12-3/TRBV12-4	-	few
TGTGCCAGCAGTTACACATACCGCTACGAGCAGTACTTC	CASSYTYRYEQYF	TRBJ2-7	TRBV6-5	-	once
TGTGCCAGCAAGGACGCCTACAATGAGCAGTTCTTC	CASKDAYNEQFF	TRBJ2-1	TRBV6-5	-	-
TGTGCCACCAGTGAGTCGAACTCCGGGACAGAAGTGCAGTTCTTC	CATSESNSGTEVQFF	TRBJ2-1	TRBV24-1	TRBD1	few
TGTGCCAGCAGTTACAATCCCCAAAGAGGCCATGAGCAGTTCTTC	CASSYNPQRGHEQFF	TRBJ2-1	TRBV6-2/TRBV6-3	-	once
TGTGCCAGCAGCATTGGCGGGGGATTACTCAATGAGCAGTTCTTC	CASSIGGGLLNEQFF	TRBJ2-1	TRBV27	TRBD2	few
TGTGCCAGCAGACTCCTCGTACAGGGGGGAGAGACCCAGTACTTC	CASRLLVQGGETQYF	TRBJ2-5	TRBV27	TRBD1	few
TGCGCCAGCAGGGTTTGGGCGAGCACAGATACGCAGTATTTT	CASRVWASTDTQYF	TRBJ2-3	TRBV5-1	-	-
TGTGCCAGCAGTTTCCTGGGAAACCAAGAGACCCAGTACTTC	CASSFLGNQETQYF	TRBJ2-5	TRBV27	-	few
TGCAGTGCTAGAGAACCCGGGGAAGCCAAAAACATTCAGTACTTC	CSAREPGEAKNIQYF	TRBJ2-4	TRBV20-1	-	-
TGTGCCAGCAGAGTAGCGGGGGGGTCTGGAGAGCAGTTCTTC	CASRVAGGSGEQFF	TRBJ2-1	TRBV6-2/TRBV6-3	TRBD2	-
TGTGCCAGCAGTACCCAGGGTATTCTGCATTCACCCCTCCACTTT	CASSTQGILHSPLHF	TRBJ1-6	TRBV6-5	-	-
TGTGCCAGCAGTCCATTCAGCAGGGTCCAAGGGGACGAGCAGTACTTC	CASSPFSRVQGDEQYF	TRBJ2-7	TRBV6-2/TRBV6-3	-	few
TGTGCCAGCAGCTTGGGTCTGAGGACAAAGGAAGAGCAGTACTTC	CASSLGLRTKEEQYF	TRBJ2-7	TRBV11-3	-	few
TGTGCCAGCAGTGGCGGGACTAGCTCCACAGATACGCAGTATTTT	CASSGGTSSTDTQYF	TRBJ2-3	TRBV6-5	TRBD2	-